These T cell receptor beta chains were read from a single sample in a study of blood T cells in healthy people across ages. TCRdb re-called the 5' RACE reads through MiXCR, storing one row per CDR3 protein. The sample lists about 1.4 million distinct CDR3 sequences; 45% to 70% were seen once. Sample: blood. Receptors originate from a man aged 18-30 years in good health. CDR3s include the opening cysteine and the closing phenylalanine or tryptophan. D genes are given only for firm matches. Clone size is given for some rows only: seen once, a few or many times, or a class if the clone is expanded.

>few|TRBJ2-3|.|TRBV4-1
TGCGCCAGCAGCCAAGGAATTACCGGGCGAACAGATACGCAGTATTTT
CASSQGITGRTDTQYF
>.|TRBJ2-1|TRBD2|TRBV2
TGTGCCAGCAGTGAAGGGCTAGCGGAGCGAAATGAGCAGTTCTTC
CASSEGLAERNEQFF
>.|TRBJ2-4|.|TRBV3-1
TGTGCCAGCAGTAGGAACCGGGTGGGGGCCAAAAACATTCAGTACTTC
CASSRNRVGAKNIQYF
>.|TRBJ2-3|TRBD1|TRBV18
TGTGCCAGCTCACCCCAAGGGACAGCAGATACGCAGTATTTT
CASSPQGTADTQYF
>.|TRBJ2-1|.|TRBV24-1
TGTGCCACCAGTGACCCCAAGCGGACCCTTTACAATGAGCAGTTCTTC
CATSDPKRTLYNEQFF
>few|TRBJ1-4|TRBD1|TRBV10-3
TGTGCCATCAAAGGACAGGGAGGAGAAAAACTGTTTTTT
CAIKGQGGEKLFF
>.|TRBJ2-7|TRBD2|TRBV7-2
TGTGCCAGCAGCTCCGGACTAGCGGGGGCAGGCGAGCAGTACTTC
CASSSGLAGAGEQYF
>.|TRBJ2-4|.|TRBV20-1
TGCAGTGCCCCAAAGGGTGGAGCAAACATTCAGTACTTC
CSAPKGGANIQYF
>.|TRBJ2-1|.|TRBV29-1
TGCAGCGTTGAAGCCTCGTCACGGCGGAATGAGCAGTTCTTC
CSVEASSRRNEQFF
>.|TRBJ2-1|TRBD1|TRBV7-2
TGTGCCAGCAGCGTGATGCCGGGACAGGCACTTTACAATGAGCAGTTCTTC
CASSVMPGQALYNEQFF
>.|TRBJ2-7|.|TRBV7-9
TGTGCCAGCAGCGTCAACAGAGGGGCGTACGAGCAGTACTTC
CASSVNRGAYEQYF
>once|TRBJ1-1|TRBD1|TRBV4-1
TGCGCCAGCAGCCAAGCGAGACCCGGGACAGACATGAACACTGAAGCTTTCTTT
CASSQARPGTDMNTEAFF
>.|TRBJ2-1|TRBD2|TRBV27
TGTGCCAGCAGTTTAAGGCCCGGGACTAGCGGGAGGAATGAGCAGTTCTTC
CASSLRPGTSGRNEQFF
>few|TRBJ2-7|.|TRBV6-5
TGTGCCAGCAGTTCCCAGGGACCAGGACTGCCTCTATTCACTAACTACGAGCAGTACTTC
CASSSQGPGLPLFTNYEQYF
>few|TRBJ2-1|.|TRBV25-1
TGTGCCAGCAGTGAATCCCCGGACAGGAGGGGCCAATATGAGCAGTTCTTC
CASSESPDRRGQYEQFF
>.|TRBJ2-1|.|TRBV15
TGTGCCACCAGCCCCACGGGCCTTAACTACGAGCAGTTCTTC
CATSPTGLNYEQFF
>.|TRBJ1-2|.|TRBV6-5
TGTGCCAGCAGTTCTCATAAGGGACTTTATGGCTACACCTTC
CASSSHKGLYGYTF
>.|TRBJ1-5|.|TRBV20-1
TGCAGTGCTAGTCCCGGCGGCAATCAGCCCCAGCATTTT
CSASPGGNQPQHF
>.|TRBJ2-3|.|TRBV20-1
TGCAGTGCTAGACTTCAAAAAAGGAAGGATACGCAGTATTTT
CSARLQKRKDTQYF
>.|TRBJ2-3|TRBD1|TRBV25-1
TGTGCCAGCAGTACCAGACAGGGGGCTGAAGATACGCAGTATTTT
CASSTRQGAEDTQYF
>once|TRBJ1-1|.|TRBV5-6
TGTGCCAGCAGCTTGCGGCCTTACACTGAAGCTTTCTTT
CASSLRPYTEAFF
>.|TRBJ2-1|TRBD2|TRBV20-1
TGCAGTGCCCGGGGGGACTGGGGCGGGGAGCAGTTCTTC
CSARGDWGGEQFF
>once|TRBJ2-7|.|TRBV10-3
TGTGCCATCAGGGTTAGACTAGCCTACGAGCAGTACTTC
CAIRVRLAYEQYF
>few|TRBJ2-3|TRBD1|TRBV6-2/TRBV6-3
TGTGCCAGCAGTCCGGACAGGCCGATCACAGATACGCAGTATTTT
CASSPDRPITDTQYF
>.|TRBJ2-5|TRBD2|TRBV29-1
TGCAGCGTTTCCCTAGCGGGGGGGGAAGAGACCCAGTACTTC
CSVSLAGGEETQYF
>.|TRBJ2-5|TRBD1|TRBV20-1
TGCAGTGCTAGACAGCCAGGGGGCTGGGAGACCCAGTACTTC
CSARQPGGWETQYF
>.|TRBJ1-2|.|TRBV4-1
TGCGCCAGCAGCCAAGAGGTGGGGGGGCGGCATGGCTACACCTTC
CASSQEVGGRHGYTF
>.|TRBJ2-1|.|TRBV20-1
TGCAGTGCCTCCGATGGCGGGGGCCGAGGAAATGAGCAGTTCTTC
CSASDGGGRGNEQFF
>few|TRBJ2-5|TRBD2|TRBV4-2
TGTGCCAGCAGCCAAGATCTGTGGGTAGCGGGAGTATGGGAGACCCAGTACTTC
CASSQDLWVAGVWETQYF
>.|TRBJ2-5|.|TRBV27
TGTGCCAGCACCCTCGTAGGAGGGGTCGGTGAGCAGTACTTC
CASTLVGGVGEQYF